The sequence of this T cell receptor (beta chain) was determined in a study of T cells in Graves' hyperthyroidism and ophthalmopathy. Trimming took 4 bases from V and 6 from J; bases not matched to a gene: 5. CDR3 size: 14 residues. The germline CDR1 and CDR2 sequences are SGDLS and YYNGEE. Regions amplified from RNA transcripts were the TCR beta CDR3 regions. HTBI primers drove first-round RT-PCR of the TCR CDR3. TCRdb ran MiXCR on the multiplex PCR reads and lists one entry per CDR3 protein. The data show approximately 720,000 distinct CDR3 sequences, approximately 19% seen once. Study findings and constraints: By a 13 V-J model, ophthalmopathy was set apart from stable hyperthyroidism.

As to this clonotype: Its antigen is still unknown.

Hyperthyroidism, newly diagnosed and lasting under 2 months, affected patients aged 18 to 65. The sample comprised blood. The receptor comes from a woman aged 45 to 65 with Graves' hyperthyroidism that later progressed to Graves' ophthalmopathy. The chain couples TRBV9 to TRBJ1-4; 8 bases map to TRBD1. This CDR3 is CASSPRRGHEKLFF. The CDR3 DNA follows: TGTGCCAGCAGCCCCCGCAGGGGGCATGAAAAACTGTTTTTT.